The 22 T cell receptor beta chains below all came from one sample that was sequenced in a study of cytomegalovirus exposure and HLA in healthy donors. Primers: 60 Vbeta forward and 13 Jbeta reverse. Some clones are missing from TCRdb's copy, which holds only in-frame ones; the method was immunoSEQ multiplex PCR. The sample shows some 130,000 clones, 80% of them seen only once. The sample was PBMCs. These receptors came from a male donor in good health and CMV-seronegative.

The chain is built from TRBV27 and TRBJ2-1; D might be TRBD1 (6 bases). Trimming pared 6 bases from V and 10 bases from J, leaving 19 bases between. Looked up from germline, CDR1 is MNHEY and CDR2 is SMNVEV (reference sequence). The CDR3 is 14 amino acids. The CDR3 sequence is CASSNRDRRWEQFF. CDR3 bases: TGTGCCAGCAGCAACAGGGACCGAAGGTGGGAGCAGTTCTTC.

The chain joins TRBV9 to TRBJ2-5; 14 nucleotides align to TRBD2. Germline loops: CDR1 SGDLS, CDR2 YYNGEE. The junction had 3 bases not matched to a gene; V was cut back by 0 bases and J by 5 bases. The CDR3 is 16 amino acids. The CDR3 spells CASSVEGTSGGETQYF. In nucleotides, the CDR3 is TGTGCCAGCAGCGTAGAAGGGACTAGCGGGGGCGAGACCCAGTACTTC. Combining the CDR3 with reference TRBV9 and TRBJ2-5 gives the whole variable domain DSGVTQTPKHLITATGQRVTLRCSPRSGDLSVYWYQQSLDQGLQFLIQYYNGEERAKGNILERFSAQQFPDLHSELNLSSLELGDSALYFCASSVEGTSGGETQYFGPGTRLLVL.

The chain joins TRBV5-1 to TRBJ2-7; D gene uncertain. The V and J ends lost 4 bases and 6 bases respectively, with 17 bases between them. Germline V gene data show CDR1 as SGHRS and CDR2 as YFSETQ. This CDR3 is built from 14 residues. The CDR3 DNA reads TGCGCCAGCAGCGCTGGGCCAAGTCCAGCCGAGCAGTACTTC. This encodes CASSAGPSPAEQYF.

The chain combines TRBV19 with TRBJ2-5; TRBD1 aligns across 9 bases. This CDR3 region has 14 residues. V trimming: 5 bases; J trimming: 4 bases; junction bases outside the gene matches: 5. Germline CDR1 reads LNHDA; CDR2 reads SQIVND (reference sequence). The CDR3 spells CASSLTGGAETQYF. The CDR3 coding sequence is TGTGCCAGTAGTCTAACAGGGGGCGCAGAGACCCAGTACTTC.

V and J are TRBV4-3 and TRBJ1-2; 8 nucleotides agree with TRBD1. The CDR3 is 14 amino acids. Germline V gene data show CDR1 as LGHNA and CDR2 as YSLEER. The J segment lost 8 bases and the V segment lost 2 bases, leaving 7 bases of the junction unmatched. Here the CDR3 reads CASSQQRTGQGYTF. CDR3 in DNA: TGCGCCAGCAGCCAACAACGGACAGGGCAGGGCTACACCTTC.

The chain employs TRBV27 and TRBJ2-7; 10 bases are shared with TRBD1. Per germline, CDR1 MNHEY and CDR2 SMNVEV (reference sequence). V was pared by 4 bases and J by 2 bases, with 5 bases of the junction left unmatched. The CDR3 loop spans 15 amino acids. The CDR3 DNA reads TGTGCCAGCAGTTCAACCGGGACAGGGGCCTACGAGCAGTACTTC. It translates to CASSSTGTGAYEQYF.

This chain connects TRBV30 to TRBJ1-4; D perhaps matches TRBD1 (6 bases). The CDR3 sequence is 13 residues long. The V gene lost 4 bases and the J gene lost 7 bases, with 13 bases spanning the gap. Per the germline V gene, CDR1 is GTSNPN and CDR2 is SVGIG (reference sequence). This CDR3 reads CAWNGQRGEKLFF. The CDR3 bases are TGTGCCTGGAATGGACAGAGAGGTGAAAAACTGTTTTTT.

The chain carries TRBV21-1 and TRBJ2-5; TRBD1, the table's D call, lacks a check against the DNA. TRBV21-1 is a listed pseudogene. The CDR3 loop spans 15 amino acids. CDR3 loop: CASSTYRGRAETQYF. The CDR3 DNA reads as TGTGCCAGCAGCACCTACAGGGGGCGTGCAGAGACCCAGTACTTC.

The rearrangement links TRBV18 to TRBJ2-1, with D hard to call. Germline CDR1 KGHSH, CDR2 LQKENI. Deletions cut 5 bases from V and 3 bases from J, with 8 bases between. The CDR3 consists of 13 residues. The CDR3 nucleotides are TGTGCCAGCTCAGTAAACTTCTACAATGAGCAGTTCTTC. It yields the protein CASSVNFYNEQFF. Combining the CDR3 with reference TRBV18 and TRBJ2-1 gives the whole variable domain NAGVMQNPRHLVRRRGQEARLRCSPMKGHSHVYWYRQLPEEGLKFMVYLQKENIIDESGMPKERFSAEFPKEGPSILRIQQVVRGDSAAYFCASSVNFYNEQFFGPGTRLTVL.

The DNA for the CDR3 is TGTGCCAGCAGCTTAAATGGCGGCGACACTGAAGCTTTCTTT. As protein: CASSLNGGDTEAFF. The chain is built from TRBV7-9 and TRBJ1-1; D is unresolved. The CDR3 is made up of 14 amino acids. CDR1 is SEHNR and CDR2 is FQNEAQ in the germline V gene (reference sequence). Deletions cut 2 bases from V and 3 bases from J, with 10 bases between.

The rearrangement joins TRBV4-1 to TRBJ1-2; D not certain. The V end was cut by 1 base, the J end by 0 bases, with 9 bases between. The germline V gene has CDR1 MGHRA and CDR2 YSYEKL. There are 15 residues in the CDR3. CDR3 nucleotide sequence: TGCGCCAGCAGCCAAGTGAACAACCCTAACTATGGCTACACCTTC. Encoded protein: CASSQVNNPNYGYTF.

This clone was recorded once. The chain couples TRBV5-1 to TRBJ1-6; 8 bases fit TRBD1. This CDR3 spans 18 amino acids. Germline V gene lookup returns CDR1 SGHRS and CDR2 YFSETQ. The ends lost 0 bases at V and 3 bases at J; junction bases unmatched: 8. CDR3 sequence (DNA): TGCGCCAGCAGCTTGGATGGAGGGGACAGGCGCTATAATTCACCCCTCCACTTT. Translating it yields CASSLDGGDRRYNSPLHF.

CDR3 region: CASSHRTGLTLEAQYF. The CDR3 DNA sequence: TGTGCCAGCAGCCATCGGACAGGGTTGACTTTAGAAGCCCAGTACTTC. The chain recombines TRBV7-9 with TRBJ2-5, with TRBD1 matching over 8 bases. Germline CDR1 is SEHNR and CDR2 is FQNEAQ (reference sequence). The CDR3 has 16 amino acids. V dropped 5 bases and J dropped 9; count of bases not matched to a gene: 17.

This chain connects TRBV11-3 to TRBJ2-3; perhaps TRBD1 as D (6 bases). The germline CDR1 and CDR2 sequences are SGHNT and YENEEA. V dropped 1 base and J dropped 4 bases, with 15 bases sitting between them. The CDR3 length is 16 residues. In DNA form, the CDR3 reads TGTGCCAGCAGCTTAGGTGCCAGGGGTTACGCAGATACGCAGTATTTT. It encodes CASSLGARGYADTQYF.

V is TRBV21-1 and J is TRBJ1-4; the table's D call, TRBD1, was not checked against the DNA. TRBV21-1 constitutes a pseudogene. The length of the CDR3 is 15 residues. The CDR3 DNA reads as TGTGCCAGCAGCAAAGGGAAGGGGGCGCATGAAAAACTGTTTTTT. Translation: CASSKGKGAHEKLFF.

Details on this clone: Relative to the germline gene, one junction end is altered; a read error may explain this. The chain carries TRBV7-2 and TRBJ2-6, with 12 positions matching TRBD2. Germline lookup yields CDR1 SGHTA and CDR2 FQGNSA. This CDR3 spans 19 amino acids. In DNA, the CDR3 is TGTGCCAGCAGCGAGCCTAGCGGGAGGGCCAGTTCTGGGGCCAACGGCCTGACTTTC. Protein sequence: CASSEPSGRASSGANGLTF.

V and J are TRBV5-1 and TRBJ2-7; weak D call: TRBD2 (5 bases). This CDR3 spans 12 amino acids. Looked up from germline, CDR1 is SGHRS and CDR2 is YFSETQ. Deletions cut 5 bases from V and 2 bases from J, with 8 bases between. The DNA for the CDR3 is TGCGCCAGCAGACTAGGCCCCTACGAGCAGTACTTC. Protein: CASRLGPYEQYF.

This chain uses TRBV10-2 with TRBJ1-3; D is ambiguous. Germline V CDR1 and CDR2: WSHSY, SAAADI. V shed 7 bases and J shed 4 bases, with 26 bases lying between them. CDR3 length: 18 residues. The CDR3 region has the DNA TGCGCCAGCATCCCGAAGGCGGACGGGCACCCGGGGGGAAACACCATATATTTT. Its protein is CASIPKADGHPGGNTIYF.

V is TRBV4-1 and J is TRBJ2-1; 8 bases fit TRBD2. Germline CDR1 and CDR2: MGHRA and YSYEKL. V lost 11 bases and J lost 3; bases outside the gene matches: 12. CDR3 length equals 15 residues. In nucleotides, the CDR3 is TGCGCCGGAGATGAAGCGGGAGCAATCTACAATGAGCAGTTCTTC. Translating gives CAGDEAGAIYNEQFF.

V is TRBV27 and J is TRBJ2-7; 8 bases agree with TRBD1. Trimming took 6 bases from V and 3 from J; bases not matched to a gene: 7. CDR3 size: 14 residues. Germline V gives CDR1 MNHEY, CDR2 SMNVEV (reference sequence). The CDR3 protein is CASSPGGAYYEQYF. CDR3 bases: TGTGCCAGCAGCCCAGGGGGCGCGTACTACGAGCAGTACTTC.

This chain joins TRBV30 and TRBJ1-4; no clear D. Germline lookup yields CDR1 GTSNPN and CDR2 SVGIG (reference sequence). Trimming stripped 8 bases from V and 10 bases from J, with 20 bases between. The CDR3 has 13 amino acids. The chain's CDR3 is CAGRLGGGGKLFF. The CDR3 DNA reads as TGTGCCGGCAGACTGGGAGGAGGAGGAAAACTGTTTTTT.

The V and J genes are TRBV27 and TRBJ2-4; 8 bases match TRBD2. J lost 0 bases, V lost 0 bases, and 10 bases had no gene match. Germline V lookup: CDR1 MNHEY, CDR2 SMNVEV (reference sequence). The CDR3 sequence is 19 residues long. CDR3 nucleotides: TGTGCCAGCAGTTTATCTAGTCTAGCGGGCGCAGTAGCCAAAAACATTCAGTACTTC. It yields the protein CASSLSSLAGAVAKNIQYF.